This TCR beta chain was sequenced during a study of response to subunit inactivated influenza vaccine. General observations from the study: The authors put forward the suggestion that each seasonal influenza vaccination may bring in only a limited number of new T cells.

After removal of 3 bases from V and 4 bases from J, the junction contained 14 bases not matched to a gene. From germline, CDR1 is DFQATT and CDR2 SNEGSKA (reference sequence). This CDR3 contains 16 residues. With respect to this clonotype: The target antigen is unknown.

TCRdb processed the RT-PCR reads anew with MiXCR; each CDR3 protein has one entry. The data hold about 650,000 distinct CDR3 sequences, with less than 20% observed a single time. Sequenced material: PBMCs from blood, taken 12 days after vaccination. The sequence derives from a man aged 50 to 59 who received an inactivated influenza vaccine. V usage is TRBV20-1 and J usage is TRBJ2-7; TRBD1 matches at 8 bases. The CDR3 DNA reads TGCAGTGCTAGCCAGCCACAGGGGGGCCGGGTTTACGAGCAGTACTTC. It codes for CSASQPQGGRVYEQYF.